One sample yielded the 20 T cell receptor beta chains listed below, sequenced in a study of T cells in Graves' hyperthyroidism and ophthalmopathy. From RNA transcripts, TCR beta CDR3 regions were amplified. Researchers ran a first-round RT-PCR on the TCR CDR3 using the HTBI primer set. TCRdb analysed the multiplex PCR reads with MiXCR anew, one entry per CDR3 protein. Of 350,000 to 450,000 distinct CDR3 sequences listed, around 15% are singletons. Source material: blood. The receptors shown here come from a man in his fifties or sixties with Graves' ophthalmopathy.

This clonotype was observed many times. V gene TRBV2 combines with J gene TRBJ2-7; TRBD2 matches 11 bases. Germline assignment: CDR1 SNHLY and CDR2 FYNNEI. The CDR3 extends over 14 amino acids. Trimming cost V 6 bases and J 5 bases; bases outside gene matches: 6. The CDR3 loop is CASSETSGIHEQYF. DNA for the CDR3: TGTGCCAGCAGCGAGACTAGCGGGATTCACGAGCAGTACTTC.

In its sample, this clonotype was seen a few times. The CDR3 loop is CATVKNTEAFF. The CDR3 DNA reads TGTGCCACCGTGAAGAACACTGAAGCTTTCTTT. J is TRBJ1-1 and V is TRBV15, with D uncertain. Trimming removed 8 bases from V and 1 base from J, with 5 bases in between. The CDR3 length is 11 residues. CDR1 is LNHNV and CDR2 is YYDKDF in the germline V gene (reference sequence).

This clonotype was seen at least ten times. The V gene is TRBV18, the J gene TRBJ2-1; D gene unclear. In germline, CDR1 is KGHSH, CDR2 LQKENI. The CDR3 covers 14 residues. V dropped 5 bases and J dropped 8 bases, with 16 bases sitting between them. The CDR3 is CASSSTAYGDEQFF. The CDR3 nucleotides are TGTGCCAGCTCAAGTACGGCTTATGGGGATGAGCAGTTCTTC.

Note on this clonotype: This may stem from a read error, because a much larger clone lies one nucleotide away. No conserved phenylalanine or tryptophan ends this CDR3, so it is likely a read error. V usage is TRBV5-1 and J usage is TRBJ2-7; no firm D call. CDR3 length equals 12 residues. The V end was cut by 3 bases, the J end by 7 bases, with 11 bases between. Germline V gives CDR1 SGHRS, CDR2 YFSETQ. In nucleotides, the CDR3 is TGCGCCAGCAGCTCCCGAGGCAAGGAGCAGTACCTC. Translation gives CASSSRGKEQYL.

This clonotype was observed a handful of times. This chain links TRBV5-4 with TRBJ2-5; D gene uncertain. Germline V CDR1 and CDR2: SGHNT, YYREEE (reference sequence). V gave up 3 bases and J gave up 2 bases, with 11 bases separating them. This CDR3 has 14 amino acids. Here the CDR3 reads CASSSRVEQETQYF. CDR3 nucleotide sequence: TGTGCCAGCAGCTCCCGGGTGGAGCAAGAGACCCAGTACTTC.

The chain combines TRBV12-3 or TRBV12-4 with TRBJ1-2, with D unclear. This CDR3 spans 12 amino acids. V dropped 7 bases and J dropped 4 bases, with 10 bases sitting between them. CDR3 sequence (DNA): TGTGCCAGCACTCAGAGTGGCTATGGCTACACCTTC. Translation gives CASTQSGYGYTF.

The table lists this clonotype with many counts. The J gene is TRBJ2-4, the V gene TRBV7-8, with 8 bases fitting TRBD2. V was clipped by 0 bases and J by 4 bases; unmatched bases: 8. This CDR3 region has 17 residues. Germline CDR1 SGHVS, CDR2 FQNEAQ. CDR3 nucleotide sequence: TGTGCCAGCAGCTTAGCCGGACTAGCCGACACAAAAAACATTCAGTACTTC. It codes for CASSLAGLADTKNIQYF.

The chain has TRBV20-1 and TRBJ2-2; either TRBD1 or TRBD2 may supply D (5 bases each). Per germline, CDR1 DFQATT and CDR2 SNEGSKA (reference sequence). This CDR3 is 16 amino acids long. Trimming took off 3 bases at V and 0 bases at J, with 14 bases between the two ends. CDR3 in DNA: TGCAGTGCTAGGAAACCCAGGGACCCGAACACCGGGGAGCTGTTTTTT. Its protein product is CSARKPRDPNTGELFF.

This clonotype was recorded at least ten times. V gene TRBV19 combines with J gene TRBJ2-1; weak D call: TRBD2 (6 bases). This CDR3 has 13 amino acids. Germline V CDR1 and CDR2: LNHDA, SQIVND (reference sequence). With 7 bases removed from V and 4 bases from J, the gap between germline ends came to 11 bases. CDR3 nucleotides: TGTGCCAGTAACGGCGGGGAATACAATGAGCAGTTCTTC. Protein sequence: CASNGGEYNEQFF.

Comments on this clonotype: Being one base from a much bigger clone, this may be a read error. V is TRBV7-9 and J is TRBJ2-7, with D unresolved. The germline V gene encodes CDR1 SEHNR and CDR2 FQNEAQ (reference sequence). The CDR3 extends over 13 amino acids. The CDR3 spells CASSSDVGYERYF. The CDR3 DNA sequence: TGTGCCAGCAGCTCGGACGTAGGGTACGAGCGGTACTTC. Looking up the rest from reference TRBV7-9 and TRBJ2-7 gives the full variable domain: DTGVSQNPRHKITKRGQNVTFRCDPISEHNRLYWYRQTLGQGPEFLTYFQNEAQLEKSRLLSDRFSAERPKGSFSTLEIQRTEQGDSAMYLCASSSDVGYERYFGPGTRLTVT.

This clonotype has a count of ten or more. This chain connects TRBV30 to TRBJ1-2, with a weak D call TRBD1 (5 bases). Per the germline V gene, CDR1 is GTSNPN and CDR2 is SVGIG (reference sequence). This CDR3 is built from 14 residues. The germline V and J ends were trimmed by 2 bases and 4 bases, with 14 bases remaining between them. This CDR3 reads CAWSTSGGFYGYTF. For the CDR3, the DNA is TGTGCCTGGAGTACCTCGGGGGGATTCTATGGCTACACCTTC.

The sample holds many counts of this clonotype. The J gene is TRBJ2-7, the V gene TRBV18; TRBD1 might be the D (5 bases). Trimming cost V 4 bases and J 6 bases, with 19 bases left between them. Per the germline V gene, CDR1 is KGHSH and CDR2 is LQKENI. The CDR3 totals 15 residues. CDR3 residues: CASSLTGPAQGEQYF. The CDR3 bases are TGTGCCAGCTCACTAACCGGGCCAGCCCAGGGCGAGCAGTACTTC.

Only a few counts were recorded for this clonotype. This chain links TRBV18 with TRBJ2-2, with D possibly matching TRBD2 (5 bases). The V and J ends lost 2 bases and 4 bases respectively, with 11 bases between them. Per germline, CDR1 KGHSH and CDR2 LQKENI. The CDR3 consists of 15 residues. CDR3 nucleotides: TGTGCCAGCTCACCATTCGAGGGAATCACCGGGGAGCTGTTTTTT. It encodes CASSPFEGITGELFF.

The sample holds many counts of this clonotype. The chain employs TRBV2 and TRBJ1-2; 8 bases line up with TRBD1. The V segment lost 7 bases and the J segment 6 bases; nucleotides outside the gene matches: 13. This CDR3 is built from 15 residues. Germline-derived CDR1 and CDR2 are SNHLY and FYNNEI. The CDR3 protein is CASIPGTGGLDGYTF. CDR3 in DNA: TGTGCCAGCATTCCCGGGACAGGAGGGCTGGATGGCTACACCTTC.

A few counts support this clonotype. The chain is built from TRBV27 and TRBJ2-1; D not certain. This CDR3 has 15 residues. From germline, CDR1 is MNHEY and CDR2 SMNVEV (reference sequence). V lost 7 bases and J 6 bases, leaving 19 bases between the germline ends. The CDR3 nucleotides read TGTGCCAGCACCGATCGGACCGTAGCCTCCAATGAGCAGTTCTTC. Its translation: CASTDRTVASNEQFF.

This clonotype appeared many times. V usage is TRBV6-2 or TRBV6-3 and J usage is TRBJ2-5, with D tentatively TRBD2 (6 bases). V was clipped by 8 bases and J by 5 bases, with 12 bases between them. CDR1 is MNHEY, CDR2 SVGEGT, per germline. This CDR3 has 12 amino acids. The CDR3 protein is CASGGVGETQYF. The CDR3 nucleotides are TGTGCCAGCGGCGGGGTGGGGGAGACCCAGTACTTC.

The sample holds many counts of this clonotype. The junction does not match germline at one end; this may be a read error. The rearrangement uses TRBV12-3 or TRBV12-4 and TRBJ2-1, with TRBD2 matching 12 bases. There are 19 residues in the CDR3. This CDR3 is CASTLGLAGNPRGNNEQFF. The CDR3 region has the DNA TGTGCCAGCACTTTAGGACTAGCGGGGAACCCACGGGGAAACAATGAGCAGTTCTTC.

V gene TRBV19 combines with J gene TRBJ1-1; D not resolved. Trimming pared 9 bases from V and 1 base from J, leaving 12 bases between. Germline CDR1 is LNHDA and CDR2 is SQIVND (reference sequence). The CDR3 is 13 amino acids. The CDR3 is CASRWATNTEAFF. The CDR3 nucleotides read TGTGCCAGCCGGTGGGCTACGAACACTGAAGCTTTCTTT.

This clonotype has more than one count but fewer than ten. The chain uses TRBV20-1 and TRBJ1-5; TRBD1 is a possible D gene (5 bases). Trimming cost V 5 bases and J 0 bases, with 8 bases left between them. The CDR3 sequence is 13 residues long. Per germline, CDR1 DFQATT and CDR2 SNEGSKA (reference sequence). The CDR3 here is CSAGGTSNQPQHF. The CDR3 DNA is TGCAGTGCTGGGGGGACTAGCAATCAGCCCCAGCATTTT.

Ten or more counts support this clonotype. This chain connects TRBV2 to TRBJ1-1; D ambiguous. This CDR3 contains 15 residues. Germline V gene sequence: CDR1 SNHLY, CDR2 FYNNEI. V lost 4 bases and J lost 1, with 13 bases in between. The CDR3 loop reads CASSARAGENTEAFF. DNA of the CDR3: TGTGCCAGCAGTGCCCGGGCGGGCGAGAACACTGAAGCTTTCTTT.